These T cell receptor beta chains were read from a single sample in a study of monozygotic twins with cystic fibrosis. TCRdb keeps only in-frame clones here, not all; method: immunoSEQ multiplex PCR. There are over 25,000 clones in the sample; around 90% occur only once, and roughly 1% lies in the top ten. Source material: blood. These receptors were taken from a girl aged 2 to 10 with cystic fibrosis. The CDR3 runs from the conserved cysteine through the conserved F or W. The D gene is left open where the match is weak. A row's size may be missing; if present it is once, few, many or a size class.

abundance: .; d_gene: .; v_gene: TRBV20-1; j_gene: TRBJ1-2; len: 11; CDR3nt: TGCAGTGCTAGAGTAAGCTATGGCTACACCTTC; CDR3aa: CSARVSYGYTF
abundance: .; d_gene: TRBD1; v_gene: TRBV5-3; j_gene: TRBJ1-1; len: 14; CDR3nt: TGTGCCAGAAGCACGGGACAGCAGAACACTGAAGCTTTCTTT; CDR3aa: CARSTGQQNTEAFF
abundance: once; d_gene: .; v_gene: TRBV4-1; j_gene: TRBJ1-4; len: 12; CDR3nt: TGCGCCAGCAGCCGGCCAACTCAAAAACTGTTTTTT; CDR3aa: CASSRPTQKLFF
abundance: .; d_gene: TRBD1; v_gene: TRBV11-2; j_gene: TRBJ2-6; len: 18; CDR3nt: TGTGCCAGCAGCCTCCGGACAGGGGGACACTCTGGGGCCAACGTCCTGACTTTC; CDR3aa: CASSLRTGGHSGANVLTF
abundance: .; d_gene: TRBD2; v_gene: TRBV11-2; j_gene: TRBJ2-7; len: 14; CDR3nt: TGTGCCAGCAGCTTAGATAATTCGGGGGGAGAGCAGTACTTC; CDR3aa: CASSLDNSGGEQYF
abundance: .; d_gene: .; v_gene: TRBV7-2; j_gene: TRBJ2-7; len: 16; CDR3nt: TGTGCCAGCAGCTTAGCAGGGCCTAATCCGGCCTACGAGCAGTACTTC; CDR3aa: CASSLAGPNPAYEQYF
abundance: .; d_gene: .; v_gene: TRBV27; j_gene: TRBJ1-1; len: 15; CDR3nt: TGTGCCAGCAGTTTATTTACAGGGATGAACACTGAAGCTTTCTTT; CDR3aa: CASSLFTGMNTEAFF
abundance: .; d_gene: .; v_gene: TRBV10-3; j_gene: TRBJ1-2; len: 13; CDR3nt: TGTGCCATCTGGGAGGAGGTAGGCTATGGCTACACCTTC; CDR3aa: CAIWEEVGYGYTF
abundance: .; d_gene: TRBD1; v_gene: TRBV7-9; j_gene: TRBJ1-1; len: 16; CDR3nt: TGTGCCAGCAGCTCCGGGACAGGGAATGGAAAGACTGAAGCTTTCTTT; CDR3aa: CASSSGTGNGKTEAFF
abundance: .; d_gene: TRBD2; v_gene: TRBV2; j_gene: TRBJ2-1; len: 16; CDR3nt: TGTGCCAGCAGTGACCCGGGGACTAGCCGCGACAATGAGCAGTTCTTC; CDR3aa: CASSDPGTSRDNEQFF
abundance: .; d_gene: .; v_gene: TRBV7-9; j_gene: TRBJ1-2; len: 12; CDR3nt: TGTGCCAGCAGCTCGACAGTTTATGGCTACACCTTC; CDR3aa: CASSSTVYGYTF
abundance: .; d_gene: .; v_gene: TRBV4-1; j_gene: TRBJ2-5; len: 13; CDR3nt: TGCGCCAGCAGTAGAACAGGGCCAGAGACCCAGTACTTC; CDR3aa: CASSRTGPETQYF
abundance: .; d_gene: TRBD2; v_gene: TRBV15; j_gene: TRBJ2-3; len: 15; CDR3nt: TGTGCCACCAGCAGGACTAGCGGGGGGGCAGATACGCAGTATTTT; CDR3aa: CATSRTSGGADTQYF
abundance: .; d_gene: .; v_gene: TRBV2; j_gene: TRBJ1-2; len: 13; CDR3nt: TGTGCCACCGCGGACAGTGTGATGGATGGCTACACCTTC; CDR3aa: CATADSVMDGYTF
abundance: .; d_gene: .; v_gene: TRBV10-3; j_gene: TRBJ1-6; len: 14; CDR3nt: TGTGCCATCAGTGGGGGAAGGGCTAATTCACCCCTCCACTTT; CDR3aa: CAISGGRANSPLHF
abundance: .; d_gene: .; v_gene: TRBV6-4; j_gene: TRBJ2-2; len: 14; CDR3nt: TGTGCCAGCAGTGACTCCCAGGCCACCGGGGAGCTGTTTTTT; CDR3aa: CASSDSQATGELFF
abundance: .; d_gene: .; v_gene: TRBV5-4; j_gene: TRBJ2-1; len: 13; CDR3nt: TGTGCCAGCAGCTTGGCCGGGGGCAATGAGCAGTTCTTC; CDR3aa: CASSLAGGNEQFF
abundance: .; d_gene: .; v_gene: TRBV2; j_gene: TRBJ2-7; len: 11; CDR3nt: TGTGCCAGCAGTGCCAGATACGAGCAGTACTTC; CDR3aa: CASSARYEQYF
abundance: .; d_gene: TRBD1; v_gene: TRBV5-4; j_gene: TRBJ2-7; len: 15; CDR3nt: TGTGCCAGCAGCTTGGGACAGGGGGTCTCCTACGAGCAGTACTTC; CDR3aa: CASSLGQGVSYEQYF
abundance: .; d_gene: .; v_gene: TRBV7-9; j_gene: TRBJ2-1; len: 16; CDR3nt: TGTGCCAGCATGCCCTATCATGCGGGCTCCTACAATGAGCAGTTCTTC; CDR3aa: CASMPYHAGSYNEQFF
abundance: .; d_gene: .; v_gene: TRBV6-5; j_gene: TRBJ2-7; len: 14; CDR3nt: TGTGCCAGCAGTACCCGACAGGGAGGCTACGAGCAGTACTTC; CDR3aa: CASSTRQGGYEQYF
abundance: .; d_gene: .; v_gene: TRBV11-2; j_gene: TRBJ2-7; len: 14; CDR3nt: TGTGCCAGCACAAATCCACAGGCTTATTACGAGCAGTACTTC; CDR3aa: CASTNPQAYYEQYF
abundance: once; d_gene: .; v_gene: TRBV7-9; j_gene: TRBJ1-5; len: 12; CDR3nt: TGTGCCAGCAGCTTACAGGATCAGCCCCAGCATTTT; CDR3aa: CASSLQDQPQHF
abundance: .; d_gene: .; v_gene: TRBV5-1; j_gene: TRBJ1-5; len: 16; CDR3nt: TGCGCCAGCAGACCCGATATCGTAGGGAAAAATCAGCCCCAGCATTTT; CDR3aa: CASRPDIVGKNQPQHF
abundance: .; d_gene: .; v_gene: TRBV28; j_gene: TRBJ1-3; len: 15; CDR3nt: TGTGCCAGCAGTCCCGGAGTGATCTCTGGAAACACCATATATTTT; CDR3aa: CASSPGVISGNTIYF
abundance: .; d_gene: TRBD2; v_gene: TRBV4-1; j_gene: TRBJ2-7; len: 19; CDR3nt: TGCGCCAGCAGCCAAGTACGAGTGACTAGCGGGAGGCCCTTCTACGAGCAGTACTTC; CDR3aa: CASSQVRVTSGRPFYEQYF
abundance: .; d_gene: .; v_gene: TRBV30; j_gene: TRBJ2-7; len: 14; CDR3nt: TGTGCCTGCCTAAGTGGGGGTAACTCCCACGAGCAGTACTTC; CDR3aa: CACLSGGNSHEQYF
abundance: .; d_gene: .; v_gene: TRBV6-5; j_gene: TRBJ2-1; len: 12; CDR3nt: TGTGCCAGCAGTCTATCTGGCAATGAGCAGTTCTTC; CDR3aa: CASSLSGNEQFF
abundance: .; d_gene: .; v_gene: TRBV7-2; j_gene: TRBJ1-6; len: 15; CDR3nt: TGTGCCAGCAGCTTAAGTCAGGGAGGAAGTTCACCCCTCCACTTT; CDR3aa: CASSLSQGGSSPLHF
abundance: .; d_gene: .; v_gene: TRBV27; j_gene: TRBJ2-7; len: 11; CDR3nt: TGTGCCAGCAGTCTAGGGGCCGAGCAGTACTTC; CDR3aa: CASSLGAEQYF
abundance: .; d_gene: .; v_gene: TRBV2; j_gene: TRBJ1-2; len: 13; CDR3nt: TGTGCCAGCAGTGGTACATCTAACTATGGCTACACCTTC; CDR3aa: CASSGTSNYGYTF
abundance: .; d_gene: .; v_gene: TRBV11-2; j_gene: TRBJ1-6; len: 16; CDR3nt: TGTGCCAGCAGCATAGGGACGGGTGTCTATAATTCACCCCTCCACTTT; CDR3aa: CASSIGTGVYNSPLHF
abundance: few; d_gene: .; v_gene: TRBV2; j_gene: TRBJ1-1; len: 12; CDR3nt: TGTGCCAGCAGTGAAGGTCCGAGGAGAGCTTTCTTT; CDR3aa: CASSEGPRRAFF
abundance: .; d_gene: .; v_gene: TRBV30; j_gene: TRBJ1-2; len: 13; CDR3nt: TGTGCCTCACGCGCAAGCACAGGGTTTGGCTACACCTTC; CDR3aa: CASRASTGFGYTF
abundance: few; d_gene: TRBD2; v_gene: TRBV5-6; j_gene: TRBJ2-7; len: 14; CDR3nt: TGTGCCAGCAGCTTCTCGCGGGGGAGGGACGAGCAGTACTTC; CDR3aa: CASSFSRGRDEQYF
abundance: .; d_gene: TRBD1; v_gene: TRBV6-5; j_gene: TRBJ1-1; len: 15; CDR3nt: TGTGCCAGCAGTTCCGGGACAGGGGTGAACACTGAAGCTTTCTTT; CDR3aa: CASSSGTGVNTEAFF
abundance: .; d_gene: TRBD2; v_gene: TRBV9; j_gene: TRBJ2-1; len: 15; CDR3nt: TGTGCCAGCAGCGGCACTAGCGGTAATTTGAATGAGCAGTTCTTC; CDR3aa: CASSGTSGNLNEQFF
abundance: .; d_gene: TRBD1; v_gene: TRBV6-5; j_gene: TRBJ1-5; len: 12; CDR3nt: TGTGCCAGCGGTCAGGGGGGACAGCCCCAGCATTTT; CDR3aa: CASGQGGQPQHF
abundance: .; d_gene: TRBD1; v_gene: TRBV2; j_gene: TRBJ1-3; len: 16; CDR3nt: TGTGCCAGCAGCCACAGGGGGCGGCCGGATGGAAACACCATATATTTT; CDR3aa: CASSHRGRPDGNTIYF
abundance: .; d_gene: TRBD2; v_gene: TRBV6-5; j_gene: TRBJ2-5; len: 15; CDR3nt: TGTGCCAGCACCCAGACTAGCGGGGGGGCGGGGACCCAGTACTTC; CDR3aa: CASTQTSGGAGTQYF
abundance: .; d_gene: .; v_gene: TRBV20-1; j_gene: TRBJ1-1; len: 11; CDR3nt: TGCAGTGCGACGGGCAACACTGAAGCTTTCTTT; CDR3aa: CSATGNTEAFF
abundance: .; d_gene: .; v_gene: TRBV6-5; j_gene: TRBJ1-1; len: 14; CDR3nt: TGTGCCAGCAGTAAGCCGGGACAGAACACTGAAGCTTTCTTT; CDR3aa: CASSKPGQNTEAFF